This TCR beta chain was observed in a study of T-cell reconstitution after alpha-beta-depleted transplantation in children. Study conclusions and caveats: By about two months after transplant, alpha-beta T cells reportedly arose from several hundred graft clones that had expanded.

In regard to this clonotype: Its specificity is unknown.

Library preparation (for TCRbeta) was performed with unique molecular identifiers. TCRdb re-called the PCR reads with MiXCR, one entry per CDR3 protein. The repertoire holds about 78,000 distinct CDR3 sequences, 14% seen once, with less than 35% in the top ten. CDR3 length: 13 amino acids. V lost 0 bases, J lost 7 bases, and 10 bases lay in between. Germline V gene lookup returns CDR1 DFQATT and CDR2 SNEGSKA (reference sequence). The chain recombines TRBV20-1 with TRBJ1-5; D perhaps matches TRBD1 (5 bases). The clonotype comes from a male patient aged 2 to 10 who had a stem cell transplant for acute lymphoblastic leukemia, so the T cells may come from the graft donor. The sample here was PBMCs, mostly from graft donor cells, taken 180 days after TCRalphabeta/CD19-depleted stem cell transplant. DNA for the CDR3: TGCAGTGCTAGAGATCCCCGGGGCCAGCCCCAGCATTTT. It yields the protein CSARDPRGQPQHF.